This T cell receptor beta chain emerged from a study of control samples from healthy donors and cancer patients. Germline V gene sequence: CDR1 SGHAT, CDR2 FQNNGV. J lost 3 bases, V lost 5 bases, and 5 bases had no gene match. This CDR3 contains 15 residues. Some clones are missing from TCRdb's copy, which holds only in-frame ones; the method was immunoSEQ multiplex PCR. The sample yields 100,000 or so clones, around 89% seen once. Sequencing was done on a sample of blood. The rearrangement links TRBV11-2 to TRBJ2-7; TRBD1 aligns across 12 bases. The source of this sequence is a man aged 25-40 years in good health. CDR3 sequence (DNA): TGTGCCAGCAGCCAGGGACAGGGGGCATTCTACGAGCAGTACTTC. It specifies CASSQGQGAFYEQYF.